This T cell receptor beta chain emerged from a study of T cell responses to AZD1222 COVID-19 vaccine. Broader study findings: Most donors were white British and more were female, and clonal diversity was possibly underestimated.

Trimming removed 4 bases at V and 4 bases at J, with 10 bases between. The V gene's germline CDR1 is SEHNR and CDR2 FQNEAQ (reference sequence). The CDR3 is 13 residues long. A word on this clone: Antigen: not known.

Using immunoSEQ multiplex PCR, the repertoire was profiled, and TCRdb retains in-frame clones only, with some absent. The ten top clones account for about 2.2%, within a sample of about 140,000 clones. The rearrangement links TRBV7-9 to TRBJ1-2, with D maybe TRBD1 (6 bases). Specimen: peripheral blood. The origin of this receptor is an adult in good health. CDR3 nucleotide sequence: TGTGCCAGCAGCTCGGACAGAATCTATGGCTACACCTTC. This sequence encodes CASSSDRIYGYTF.